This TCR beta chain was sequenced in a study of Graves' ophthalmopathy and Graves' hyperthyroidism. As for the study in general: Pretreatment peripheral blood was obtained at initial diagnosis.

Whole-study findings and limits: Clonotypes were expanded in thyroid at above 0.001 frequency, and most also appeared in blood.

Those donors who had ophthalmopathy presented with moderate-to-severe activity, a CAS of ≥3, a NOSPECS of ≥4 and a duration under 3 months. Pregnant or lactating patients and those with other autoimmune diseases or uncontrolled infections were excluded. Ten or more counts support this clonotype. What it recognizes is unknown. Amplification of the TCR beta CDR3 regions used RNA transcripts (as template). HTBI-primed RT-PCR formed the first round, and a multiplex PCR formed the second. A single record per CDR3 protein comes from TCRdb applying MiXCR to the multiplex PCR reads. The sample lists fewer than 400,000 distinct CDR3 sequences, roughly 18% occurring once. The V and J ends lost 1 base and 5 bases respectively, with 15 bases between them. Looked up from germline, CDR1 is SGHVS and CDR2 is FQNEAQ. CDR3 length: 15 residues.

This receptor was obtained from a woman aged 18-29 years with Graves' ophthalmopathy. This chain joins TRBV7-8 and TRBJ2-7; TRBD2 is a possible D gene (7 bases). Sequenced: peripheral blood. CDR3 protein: CASSLDGGLGDEQYF. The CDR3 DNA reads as TGTGCCAGCAGCTTAGACGGGGGGCTGGGCGACGAGCAGTACTTC.